This is a list of T cell receptor beta chains from one sample in a study of T cells after yellow fever vaccination. One entry per CDR3 protein results from TCRdb running MiXCR on the 5' RACE reads. The table records 50,000 or so distinct CDR3 sequences, less than 8.5% of them present only once. This specimen consisted of CD8+ T cells not binding an NS4B(214-222) dextramer, sorted from PBMCs, obtained about 49 days after the first yellow fever vaccination. All receptors come from a man aged 18 to 35 who received the YFV17D yellow fever vaccine. Both conserved end residues are part of each CDR3. A D gene is named only where the DNA matches it firmly. The size entry is marked missing in some rows and otherwise reads once, few, many or a size class.

v_gene	d_gene	abundance	j_gene	CDR3nt	CDR3aa
TRBV10-2	.	many	TRBJ1-5	TGCGCCAGCGGGGACATAAGCAATCAGCCCCAGCATTTT	CASGDISNQPQHF
TRBV6-2/TRBV6-3	.	many	TRBJ1-2	TGTGCCAGCAGTTACTCGAACGGAAATGGCTACACCTTC	CASSYSNGNGYTF
TRBV6-5	.	.	TRBJ2-5	TGTGCCAGCAGTTCGCTTAGTCAGGGGACGGCGGAGGAGACCCAGTACTTC	CASSSLSQGTAEETQYF
TRBV4-3	.	many	TRBJ2-6	TGCGCCAGCAGCCAAGAAACCCAGGGGACTGGGGCCAACGTCCTGACTTTC	CASSQETQGTGANVLTF
TRBV3-1	TRBD1	.	TRBJ1-2	TGTGCCAGCAGCCAACGGACAGGGGCGAACTATGGCTACACCTTC	CASSQRTGANYGYTF
TRBV20-1	TRBD2	medium-sized	TRBJ2-5	TGCAGTGCTAGAGGGGGGCTAGCGGGGAGCCAAGAGACCCAGTACTTC	CSARGGLAGSQETQYF
TRBV27	.	.	TRBJ2-1	TGTGCCAGCAGTAGCCACAGAGCAATCTCCTACAATGAGCAGTTCTTC	CASSSHRAISYNEQFF
TRBV30	TRBD2	many	TRBJ2-2	TGTGCCTGGTATGGACTAGCGGGGGCCAACACCGGGGAGCTGTTTTTT	CAWYGLAGANTGELFF
TRBV4-3	.	.	TRBJ2-1	TGCGCCAGCAGCCAAGTCGTGGATGAGCAGTTCTTC	CASSQVVDEQFF
TRBV7-9	.	many	TRBJ1-1	TGTGCCAGCGGGTACAACACTGAAGCTTTCTTT	CASGYNTEAFF
TRBV6-2/TRBV6-3	.	.	TRBJ2-7	TGTACCAGCACAAGGGGGGGACAAGGCGAGCAGTACTTC	CTSTRGGQGEQYF
TRBV4-1	TRBD2	many	TRBJ2-5	TGCGCCAGCAGCCAAGAAAGGCGGGGGAGAGAAATAGAGACCCAGTACTTC	CASSQERRGREIETQYF
TRBV6-1	.	many	TRBJ2-3	TGTGCCAGCACCGGGGGCGGGGGAGACGCAGATACGCAGTATTTT	CASTGGGGDADTQYF
TRBV6-4	.	medium-sized	TRBJ2-3	TGTGCCAGCAGTGAGGGGAGCACAGATACGCAGTATTTT	CASSEGSTDTQYF
TRBV4-3	.	few	TRBJ1-2	TGCGCCAGCAGCCAAGACAGGACAGAGAACTATGGCTACACCTTC	CASSQDRTENYGYTF
TRBV27	.	many	TRBJ1-3	TGTGCCAGCAGTTTAAAGTCAACTGGAAACACCATATATTTT	CASSLKSTGNTIYF
TRBV4-1	.	many	TRBJ2-2	TGCGCCAGCAGCCGACCAGTCACCGGGGAGCTGTTTTTT	CASSRPVTGELFF
TRBV10-3	TRBD2	many	TRBJ2-5	TGTGCCATCAGTGAGTCTTCCTCGACTAGCGGGGAAGAGACCCAGTACTTC	CAISESSSTSGEETQYF
TRBV6-2/TRBV6-3	.	few	TRBJ2-1	TGTGCCAGCAGCCCCGACGGGGACAACTCCTACAATGAGCAGTTCTTC	CASSPDGDNSYNEQFF
TRBV20-1	.	many	TRBJ1-5	TGCAGTGCTAGGGATTCTTACAGGGAGTTCAATCAGCCCCAGCATTTT	CSARDSYREFNQPQHF
TRBV7-6	.	.	TRBJ2-1	TGTGCCAGCAGCTTAGGGGTTAAGGGGAATGAGCAGTTCTTC	CASSLGVKGNEQFF
TRBV25-1	.	few	TRBJ2-7	TGTGCCAGCAGTGAATCAGTGAGGGACAAAGGAGCCTACGAGCAGTACTTC	CASSESVRDKGAYEQYF
TRBV29-1	TRBD1	many	TRBJ2-2	TGCAGCGTAGGGACAGGGGGAGCCGGGGAGCTGTTTTTT	CSVGTGGAGELFF
TRBV7-9	TRBD1	.	TRBJ1-2	TGTGCCAGCAGCTTCGGACAGGGGGAACTCCGCTATGGCTACACCTTC	CASSFGQGELRYGYTF
TRBV6-1	TRBD1	few	TRBJ2-6	TGTGCCAGCAGGACAGGGGGTGTGGGGGCCAACGTCCTGACTTTC	CASRTGGVGANVLTF
TRBV4-2	TRBD1	.	TRBJ2-7	TGTGCCAGCAGTGCAACAGGGGGTGGCGAGCAGTACTTC	CASSATGGGEQYF
TRBV6-5	.	many	TRBJ2-6	TGTGCCAGCATCCCCCATCTAGGGTCTGGGGCCAACGTCCTGACTTTC	CASIPHLGSGANVLTF
TRBV10-3	.	many	TRBJ2-1	TGTGCCATCAGTGAGTCGACTAGGGGGTGGTGGGACCTGTACAATGAGCAGTTCTTC	CAISESTRGWWDLYNEQFF
TRBV4-1	TRBD2	few	TRBJ2-2	TGCGCCAGCAGCCACAGGACTAGCGTGGGGACCGGGGAGCTGTTTTTT	CASSHRTSVGTGELFF
TRBV6-1	.	few	TRBJ1-4	TGTGCCAGCAGACAACAGGAAAAACTGTTTTTT	CASRQQEKLFF